This section outlines one TCR beta chain sequence together with its context. The CDR3 runs to 19 residues. Per the germline V gene, CDR1 is LGHNA and CDR2 is YNFKEQ. The V and J ends lost 5 bases and 0 bases, in that order; junction bases with no gene match: 11. This sample was included in a study of T cell changes during pregnancy in multiple sclerosis. This table comes from immunoSEQ multiplex PCR, and its TCRdb copy is limited to in-frame clones, with some not included. This sample carries approximately 28,000 clones, roughly 89% of them seen once, and the ten largest clones take 16%. Sequenced here: CD8+ T cells from peripheral blood mononuclear cells, sampled in the second trimester of pregnancy. The gene calls are TRBV4-2 and TRBJ2-4; 12 bases are shared with TRBD2. The sequence derives from a female donor with multiple sclerosis, enrolled in a pregnancy study. The CDR3 reads CASSSSGLAGGRAKNIQYF. In DNA, the CDR3 is TGTGCCAGCAGCTCCTCCGGGCTAGCGGGAGGGCGAGCCAAAAACATTCAGTACTTC.